The 24 T cell receptor beta chains in this list originate from one sample, sequenced in a study of T cell responses to AZD1222 COVID-19 vaccine. Sequencing was performed with immunoSEQ multiplex PCR; in TCRdb, only in-frame clones are kept and a portion is missing. In the table there are 110,000 to 150,000 clones, around 90% of which are singletons. Sample: peripheral blood, taken on day 0 of AZD1222 vaccination. Receptors originate from an adult in good health.

The genes are TRBV19 and TRBJ1-2, with a possible D match to TRBD1 (5 bases). The CDR3 spans 14 residues. CDR1 is LNHDA and CDR2 is SQIVND in the germline V gene (reference sequence). V lost 10 bases to trimming and J lost 8 bases, with 23 bases between them. CDR3 region: CATSPGPPGYGYTF. The CDR3 nucleotides read TGTGCCACATCTCCGGGGCCACCGGGGTACGGCTACACCTTC. Full variable domain (rest looked up from reference TRBV19 and TRBJ1-2): DGGITQSPKYLFRKEGQNVTLSCEQNLNHDAMYWYRQDPGQGLRLIYYSQIVNDFQKGDIAEGYSVSREKKESFPLTVTSAQKNPTAFYLCATSPGPPGYGYTFGSGTRLTVV.

The genes are TRBV20-1 and TRBJ2-1, with no clear D. The CDR3 contains 11 residues. Trimming removed 3 bases from V and 7 bases from J, with 7 bases in between. The germline V gene has CDR1 DFQATT and CDR2 SNEGSKA (reference sequence). CDR3 amino acids: CSARKLNEQFF. CDR3 DNA: TGCAGTGCTAGGAAGCTTAATGAGCAGTTCTTC.

The V gene is TRBV27, the J gene TRBJ2-7; the D is unclear. This CDR3 spans 15 amino acids. Trimming took off 3 bases at V and 0 bases at J, with 12 bases between the two ends. CDR1 is MNHEY and CDR2 is SMNVEV in the germline V gene (reference sequence). The CDR3 nucleotides read TGTGCCAGCAGTTTGTTTGGCACAAGCTCCTACGAGCAGTACTTC. This gives the protein CASSLFGTSSYEQYF.

In regard to this clone: Other DNA sequences in the same sample also yield this CDR3. This chain joins TRBV20-1 and TRBJ1-1; tentative D call: TRBD1 (6 bases). Germline CDR1 reads DFQATT; CDR2 reads SNEGSKA (reference sequence). The V end lost 3 bases, the J end lost 4 bases, and 12 bases lay between the germline ends. The CDR3 length is 13 residues. This CDR3 reads CSASEGGSTEAFF. The DNA of the CDR3 is TGCAGTGCTAGTGAGGGGGGAAGCACTGAAGCTTTCTTT.

The rearrangement joins TRBV6-6 to TRBJ1-2, with D possibly matching TRBD1 (5 bases). Between the trimmed V and J ends, which lost 4 bases and 4 bases, there was a span of 10 bases. This CDR3 comprises 13 residues. The germline V gene encodes CDR1 MNHNY and CDR2 SVGAGI (reference sequence). The CDR3 DNA follows: TGTGCCAGCAGTTTTGACAGATTCTATGGCTACACCTTC. This codes for CASSFDRFYGYTF.

The V and J genes are TRBV3-1 (or the pseudogene TRBV3-2) and TRBJ1-5; D is uncertain. Germline V gene data show CDR1 as LGHDT and CDR2 as YNNKEL (reference sequence). V was trimmed by 1 base and J by 7 bases, leaving 11 bases between them. The length of the CDR3 is 14 residues. Here the CDR3 reads CASSQGGSGQPQHF. The DNA for the CDR3 is TGTGCCAGCAGCCAAGGGGGTTCTGGACAGCCCCAGCATTTT.

The chain employs TRBV19 and TRBJ1-4; no firm D call. CDR3 size: 15 residues. Germline V gene data show CDR1 as LNHDA and CDR2 as SQIVND (reference sequence). Trimming shortened V by 3 bases and J by 8 bases, and 16 bases separated the two germline ends. The CDR3: CASSMIHRSGEKLFF. DNA for the CDR3: TGTGCCAGTAGTATGATCCATCGTTCGGGGGAAAAACTGTTTTTT.

The chain uses TRBV7-3 and TRBJ2-3; no clear D. The germline gives CDR1 SGHTA, CDR2 FQGTGA. Trimming pared 2 bases from V and 0 bases from J, leaving 9 bases between. The CDR3 covers 15 residues. The chain's CDR3 is CASSLAARSTDTQYF. In DNA form, the CDR3 reads TGTGCCAGCAGCTTAGCGGCTAGGAGCACAGATACGCAGTATTTT.

About this clone itself: This sample includes further DNA sequences coding for the same CDR3. The chain joins TRBV10-2 to TRBJ2-7; unclear D gene. Between the trimmed V and J ends, which lost 2 bases and 4 bases, there was a span of 3 bases. Germline lookup yields CDR1 WSHSY and CDR2 SAAADI. The CDR3 sequence is 11 residues long. The CDR3 spells CASSESYEQYF. DNA for the CDR3: TGCGCCAGCAGTGAGAGTTACGAGCAGTACTTC.

This clone came up a few times. The chain combines TRBV19 with TRBJ2-7; no clear D. The germline V gene encodes CDR1 LNHDA and CDR2 SQIVND (reference sequence). V was pared by 3 bases and J by 3 bases, with 12 bases between. CDR3 length equals 14 residues. The CDR3 is CASSMSLGDYEQYF. The DNA for the CDR3 is TGTGCCAGTAGTATGTCCCTTGGGGACTACGAGCAGTACTTC.

V is TRBV10-3 and J is TRBJ1-5; D gene uncertain. The CDR3 length is 11 residues. V dropped 2 bases and J dropped 9 bases, with 5 bases sitting between them. CDR1 ENHRY and CDR2 SYGVKD come from the germline V gene. The CDR3 sequence is CAISETGPQHF. The CDR3 bases are TGTGCCATCAGTGAGACGGGGCCCCAGCATTTT.

This chain links TRBV19 with TRBJ2-1; 8 bases line up with TRBD1. The trim removed 3 bases at V and 3 bases at J, leaving 7 bases unmatched. CDR1 is LNHDA, CDR2 SQIVND, per germline (reference sequence). This CDR3 spans 16 amino acids. The CDR3 DNA reads TGTGCCAGTAGTATGGGACAGGCCCCCCACTACAATGAGCAGTTCTTC. Translation: CASSMGQAPHYNEQFF.

The chain combines TRBV5-1 with TRBJ1-1; D not certain. Germline CDR1 SGHRS, CDR2 YFSETQ. CDR3 length: 13 amino acids. V was shortened by 0 bases and J by 4 bases, with 7 bases between the two germline ends. CDR3 in amino acids: CASSLGWGTEAFF. In nucleotides, the CDR3 is TGCGCCAGCAGCTTGGGTTGGGGCACTGAAGCTTTCTTT.

This clone was detected only a few times. The genes are TRBV11-2 and TRBJ2-1; D might be TRBD2 (8 bases). Germline V lookup: CDR1 SGHAT, CDR2 FQNNGV. Between the trimmed V and J ends, which lost 3 bases and 6 bases, there was a span of 24 bases. The CDR3 contains 18 residues. The CDR3 reads CASSFRQGSGGPINEQFF. CDR3 DNA sequence: TGTGCCAGCAGCTTCCGACAGGGTTCGGGAGGGCCTATCAATGAGCAGTTCTTC.

J is TRBJ1-1 and V is TRBV6-5; a possible D gene is TRBD1 (5 bases). Deletions cut 5 bases from V and 5 bases from J, with 15 bases between. CDR3 length: 14 residues. Per the germline V gene, CDR1 is MNHEY and CDR2 is SVGAGI. The CDR3 region is CASSRGGEGTEAFF. In DNA form, the CDR3 reads TGTGCCAGCAGTCGGGGAGGGGAGGGAACTGAAGCTTTCTTT.

This sequence joins TRBV2 and TRBJ2-7, with 9 bases lining up with TRBD1. After removal of 6 bases from V and 6 bases from J, the junction contained 3 bases not matched to a gene. The CDR3 runs 12 residues. Germline V gives CDR1 SNHLY, CDR2 FYNNEI. CDR3 DNA sequence: TGTGCCAGCAGGATGGACAGGGGCGAGCAGTACTTC. Amino acid sequence: CASRMDRGEQYF.

V usage is TRBV10-3 and J usage is TRBJ1-2; a weak D match, TRBD1 (5 bases). The V end lost 0 bases, the J end lost 8 bases, and 10 bases lay between the germline ends. Germline V gene sequence: CDR1 ENHRY, CDR2 SYGVKD. The CDR3 covers 13 residues. The CDR3 spells CAISESIGGGYTF. The CDR3 nucleotides read TGTGCCATCAGTGAGTCGATCGGGGGAGGCTACACCTTC.

This clone was picked up one time. The V call is TRBV29-1, the J call TRBJ1-5; TRBD1 matches 8 bases. V lost 5 bases and J lost 1; bases outside the gene matches: 1. Per the germline V gene, CDR1 is SQVTM and CDR2 is ANQGSEA. The CDR3 runs to 13 residues. The chain's CDR3 is CSVRDRSNQPQHF. Written as DNA, the CDR3 is TGCAGCGTTCGGGACAGGAGCAATCAGCCCCAGCATTTT.

The chain carries TRBV28 and TRBJ1-4, with 7 bases lining up with TRBD1. The V segment lost 8 bases and the J segment 8 bases; nucleotides outside the gene matches: 11. This CDR3 has 14 amino acids. Germline V CDR1 and CDR2: MDHEN, SYDVKM. CDR3 DNA sequence: TGTGCCAGCGCCTCGACAGGGATATGGGAAAAACTGTTTTTT. It yields the protein CASASTGIWEKLFF.

The chain carries TRBV3-1 (or the pseudogene TRBV3-2) and TRBJ1-1, with a tentative D call TRBD1 (6 bases). This CDR3 region has 14 residues. V lost 3 bases and J lost 0, with 8 bases in between. CDR1 LGHDT and CDR2 YNNKEL come from the germline V gene (reference sequence). The CDR3 DNA sequence: TGTGCCAGCAGCCACGGACAGATGAACACTGAAGCTTTCTTT. Its translation is CASSHGQMNTEAFF.

This clone was recorded only once. The chain is built from TRBV12-3 or TRBV12-4 and TRBJ2-7; possibly TRBD1 for D (6 bases). V dropped 6 bases and J dropped 2 bases, with 11 bases sitting between them. This CDR3 spans 13 amino acids. CDR3 DNA sequence: TGTGCCAGCAGGTCGACAGGAACCTACGAGCAGTACTTC. Translating it yields CASRSTGTYEQYF.

V usage is TRBV14 and J usage is TRBJ1-3; D not resolved. Germline CDR1 and CDR2: SGHDN and FVKESK. V was clipped by 1 base and J by 5 bases, with 6 bases between them. CDR3 length: 13 amino acids. CDR3 sequence reads: CASSQAIRNTIYF. The CDR3 DNA reads as TGTGCCAGCAGCCAAGCCATTCGAAACACCATATATTTT.

The V call is TRBV5-1, the J call TRBJ2-2; D may be TRBD1 (5 bases). V was shortened by 4 bases and J by 5 bases, with 15 bases between the two germline ends. The CDR3 runs 15 residues. Germline values: CDR1 SGHRS, CDR2 YFSETQ. CDR3 nucleotide sequence: TGCGCCAGCAGCCGGCTAGGGGAAAGAACCGGGGAGCTGTTTTTT. Protein sequence: CASSRLGERTGELFF.

The chain carries TRBV6-5 and TRBJ1-3; the D is unclear. The V gene's germline CDR1 is MNHEY and CDR2 SVGAGI. Trimming shortened V by 6 bases and J by 0 bases, and 6 bases separated the two germline ends. There are 13 residues in the CDR3. The CDR3 sequence is CASSGVSGNTIYF. CDR3 DNA: TGTGCCAGCAGCGGGGTCTCTGGAAACACCATATATTTT.